Below, one TCR beta chain is given with its context. No antigen is known for it. With template switching, a universal primer site was added, and the cDNA carried unique molecular identifiers. TCRdb redid the calling of the 5' RACE reads with MiXCR, one entry per CDR3 protein. Of some 1,600,000 distinct CDR3 sequences detected, 32% appear once; the ten largest clones hold around 0.3%. This sample was included in a study of identical twins. General study results and limits: The abundant beta clonotypes from cord blood had fewer insertions, and memory repertoires had none of this.

Germline CDR1 MNHNY, CDR2 SVGAGI (reference sequence). The ends were cut back, 6 bases at V and 11 bases at J, with 13 bases in the middle. This CDR3 is 11 amino acids long. All donors were healthy Caucasians. V usage is TRBV6-6 and J usage is TRBJ1-1, with TRBD1 as a possible D gene (6 bases). The sequencing input was cord blood. The origin of this receptor is a newborn girl in good health. CDR3 sequence (DNA): TGTGCCAGCAGCCGTCTGGGGGCGGCTTTCTTT. It encodes CASSRLGAAFF.